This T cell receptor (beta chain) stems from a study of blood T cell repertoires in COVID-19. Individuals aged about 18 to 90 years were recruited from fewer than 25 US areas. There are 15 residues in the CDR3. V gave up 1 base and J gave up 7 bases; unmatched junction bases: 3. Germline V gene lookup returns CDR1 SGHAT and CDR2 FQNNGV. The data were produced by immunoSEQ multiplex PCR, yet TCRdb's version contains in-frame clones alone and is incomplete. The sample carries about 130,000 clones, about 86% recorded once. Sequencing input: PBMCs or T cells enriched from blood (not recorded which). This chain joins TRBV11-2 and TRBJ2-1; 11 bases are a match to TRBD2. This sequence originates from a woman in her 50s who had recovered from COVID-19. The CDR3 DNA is TGTGCCAGCAGCTTAGGTGCTAGCGGGGGGAATGAGCAGTTCTTC. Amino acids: CASSLGASGGNEQFF.